The sequence of this T cell receptor (beta chain) was determined in a study of cytomegalovirus exposure and HLA in healthy donors (dated by TCRdb to 2016 to 2017). Describing the broader study: According to a later analysis, the approximately 120 validation repertoires were produced on the same platform as the 700 or so repertoires of the first cohort. In addition to the first cohort of around 670 subjects, a separate validation cohort of 120 different subjects was used. High-throughput TCR immunosequencing, statistical association of individual TCRs with disease status, and machine learning were combined to predict cytomegalovirus infection status. The study aimed to test whether signatures of past pathogen exposure could be identified by cataloging public T cell receptors. The paper's findings and limits, for the study overall: In vitro tests confirmed that three of the cytomegalovirus-associated TCR beta chains recognize cytomegalovirus antigens. Of the cluster scores, roughly 95% were above 0 in a later analysis, which found that TCRs clustered in the first cohort also tended to co-occur in the 95 to 150 validation repertoires. All 110 or so repertoires were used to score co-occurrence in the validation cohort in a later analysis, because that analysis had no HLA typing for the cohort. Most TCR sequences were seen in very few donors, while some public TCRs were found in many individuals. In both the original and validation cohorts, the classifier was reported to diagnose cytomegalovirus status with high specificity and sensitivity. In the study, some 160 TCR beta chains were listed as associated with cytomegalovirus. The authors suggested that the approach could potentially be extended to other disease states and immunological phenotypes.

Donors formed part of the validation cohort, which comprised 120 subjects and was distinct from the first cohort of 550 to 850 subjects. Libraries were made using the immunoSEQ multiplex PCR assay. Turning to the authors' computational methods: A statistical classification framework was built for diagnosing cytomegalovirus status from the catalog of TCR beta chain sequences. Here the immuneACCESS table is served through TCRdb, limited to in-frame sequences with V and J called. Missing clones are a known gap in these copies; in checked studies unresolved V genes cover under half, and the rest lacks a known reason. V and J calls and clone size come straight from that table; D and trimming were deduced from the DNA. The sample table records hundreds of thousands of clones; approximately 83% of these occur just once. The ten largest clones represent more than 12% of the sample. CDR1 is given as MGHRA and CDR2 as YSYEKL, both from the germline V gene. Counted from cysteine to phenylalanine, this CDR3 has 16 amino acids. Only CDR3 DNA is held: 48 bases, read in frame from base 1. V is trimmed back by 2 bases and J by 5 bases, and the junction contains 10 bases that no gene match accounts for.

Regarding this clone: Its antigen remains undetermined. Nothing much larger sits one base from this clone, and base qualities are not available.

This TCR derives from a woman aged 30 to 39 in good health and CMV-seropositive. The sequence links TRBV4-1 to TRBJ2-7, with TRBD1 matching 9 junction bases. The sample was PBMCs. The DNA is as follows: TGCGCCAGCAGCCAACTCGAACCGGGACAGGGACACGAGCAGTACTTC. This sequence encodes CASSQLEPGQGHEQYF.